A selection of T cell receptor beta chains follows, all from one sample in a study of CD8+CD57+ T cells in acquired aplastic anemia. TCRdb re-called the reads with MiXCR, one entry per CDR3 protein. Among 160,000 or so distinct CDR3 sequences listed, roughly 45% were seen once. The sequenced sample consisted of sorted CD4+, CD8+, or CD8+CD57+ T cells (not recorded which) from PBMCs. Every receptor here comes from a human donor with aplastic anemia. The CDR3 runs from the conserved cysteine through the conserved F or W. Fields, in order: CDR3 protein, V gene.

CASRSPFLNTWALHF,TRBV6-2/TRBV6-3
CSVDSVRGYTF,TRBV29-1
CASRPLAGGPSGELFF,TRBV6-2/TRBV6-3
CATKGYGTDTQYF,TRBV15
CASSLGRGGQETQYF,TRBV11-2
CATSDPKESPGYTF,TRBV24-1
CAISETGSNTGELFF,TRBV10-3
CASSAAGGYEQYF,TRBV19
CASSQYRTGNYGYTF,TRBV7-2
CATSPARTGQGYTF,TRBV6-1
CSVLRGRGEQFF,TRBV29-1
CSARSTNTIYF,TRBV20-1
CASSITSGSTDTQYF,TRBV19
CASSQDRGGQGAAGNTIYF,TRBV4-1
CASNQAHTEAFF,TRBV2
CSVPGQGEGLREQYF,TRBV29-1
CASSVGTGDPNSPLHF,TRBV9
CATSRATGNTEAFF,TRBV15
CAISEGDRGIGQFF,TRBV10-3
CASSLTADNEQFF,TRBV7-9
CATERGGPSYNEQFF,TRBV15
CSGLDRAQTQYF,TRBV20-1
CASSYGTGTSGNTIYF,TRBV6-6
CASTVTGGGTDTQYF,TRBV12-3/TRBV12-4
CAGGTSGGPYNEQFF,TRBV10-3
CAGASGETQYF,TRBV28
CASSQRPHTFSYNEQFF,TRBV3-1
CASSQLSPDTQYF,TRBV3-1
CASTADMGRNSPLHF,TRBV2
CASSRGRDTQYF,TRBV2
CASSVAPNSDTQYF,TRBV9
CASSLWDRGNNEQFF,TRBV5-6
CASITNRVDNTEAFF,TRBV2
CAIGPGGEQFF,TRBV10-3
CASSGDSYGYTF,TRBV6-2/TRBV6-3
CASRYRGNNSPLHF,TRBV19
CASSVAGAQETQYF,TRBV14
CSARVLNTQYF,TRBV20-1
CASSSGPETQYF,TRBV11-3
CASREDRGRSGELFF,TRBV6-1
CASSGGGAGTDTQYF,TRBV9
CASSQRSGISYTGELFF,TRBV6-1
CASSTIGGSYNSPLHF,TRBV19
CASSQGVVGLPPYNEQFF,TRBV4-1
CASSAMGGREQYF,TRBV2
CSVETDGYGYTF,TRBV29-1
CASSHRGVVTDTQYF,TRBV4-3
CASNLDRGYTF,TRBV2
CASIWDVGSNTEAFF,TRBV6-2/TRBV6-3
CAWGAIGDSPLHF,TRBV30
CAISMTGGMGTQYF,TRBV10-3
CASSRTGTGGAGGYTF,TRBV12-3/TRBV12-4
CASSLVANYGYTF,TRBV5-6
CASSGTSGGNNEQFF,TRBV7-6
CATRGSGETQYF,TRBV24-1